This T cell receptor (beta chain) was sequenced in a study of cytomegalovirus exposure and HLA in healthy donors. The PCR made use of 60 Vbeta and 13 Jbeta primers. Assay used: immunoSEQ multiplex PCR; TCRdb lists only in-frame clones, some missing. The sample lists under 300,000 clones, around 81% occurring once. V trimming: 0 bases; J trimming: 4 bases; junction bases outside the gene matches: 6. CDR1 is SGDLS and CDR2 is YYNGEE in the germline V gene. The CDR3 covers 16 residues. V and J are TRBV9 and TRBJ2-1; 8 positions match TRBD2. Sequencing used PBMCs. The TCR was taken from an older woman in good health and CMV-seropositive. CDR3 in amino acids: CASSVGAGEGYNEQFF. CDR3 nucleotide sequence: TGTGCCAGCAGCGTAGGAGCGGGAGAGGGGTACAATGAGCAGTTCTTC.